A single sample is the source of the 2 T cell receptor beta chains below, sequenced in a study of blood T cell repertoires in COVID-19. Profiling relied on immunoSEQ multiplex PCR, and the TCRdb table lists in-frame clones only, not all of them. The table includes roughly 240,000 clones, 83% detected once. The sequenced material came from PBMCs or T cells enriched from blood (not recorded which). The source of these receptors is a woman in her thirties or forties who had been exposed to COVID-19.

V is TRBV5-6 and J is TRBJ1-1; D uncertain. The CDR3 loop spans 13 amino acids. Germline CDR1 is SGHDT and CDR2 is YYEEEE. The V gene lost 1 base and the J gene lost 4 bases, with 8 bases spanning the gap. CDR3 amino acids: CASSLPGGTEAFF. In nucleotides, the CDR3 is TGTGCCAGCAGCTTGCCCGGAGGCACTGAAGCTTTCTTT.

The V gene is TRBV2, the J gene TRBJ2-7; TRBD2 aligns across 7 bases. The germline V gene has CDR1 SNHLY and CDR2 FYNNEI. Trimming at V came to 9 bases and at J to 11 bases, leaving 13 bases not matched to a gene. This CDR3 is built from 12 residues. Here the CDR3 DNA reads TGTGCCAGAGGAAGCGGGGCTTGGGTTGAGTACTTC. Its protein product is CARGSGAWVEYF.